Listed here are 9 T cell receptor beta chains from one sample, sequenced in a study of blood T cell repertoires in COVID-19. Sequencing used immunoSEQ multiplex PCR; TCRdb keeps in-frame clones, though not all of them. Of roughly 190,000 clones in the sample, about 86% were seen once. The sequenced sample was peripheral blood. These receptor sequences come from a man in his fifties or sixties with active or convalescent COVID-19.

The chain combines TRBV30 with TRBJ1-2; TRBD1 agrees at 8 bases. CDR1 and CDR2 from the germline V gene are GTSNPN and SVGIG (reference sequence). The length of the CDR3 is 15 residues. J gave up 4 bases and V 2 bases, and 9 bases lay outside the gene matches. The CDR3 sequence is CAWSNPDRASYGYTF. The CDR3 nucleotides read TGTGCCTGGAGTAACCCGGACAGGGCAAGCTATGGCTACACCTTC.

J is TRBJ2-7 and V is TRBV5-1; TRBD2 aligns across 7 bases. This CDR3 is built from 15 residues. V was pared by 0 bases and J by 2 bases, with 5 bases of the junction left unmatched. Germline assignment: CDR1 SGHRS and CDR2 YFSETQ. The CDR3 DNA sequence: TGCGCCAGCAGCTTGGCCTCTAGCGGAACCTACGAGCAGTACTTC. Translated: CASSLASSGTYEQYF.

The V call is TRBV10-3, the J call TRBJ2-1; 14 bases are shared with TRBD2. The junction had 3 bases not matched to a gene; V was cut back by 2 bases and J by 6 bases. The CDR3 is 16 amino acids. Germline V gene sequence: CDR1 ENHRY, CDR2 SYGVKD. CDR3 bases: TGTGCCATCAGTGAGACCGGGACTAGCGGGGGCAATGAGCAGTTCTTC. This encodes CAISETGTSGGNEQFF.

The chain carries TRBV6-5 and TRBJ1-4; 10 bases map to TRBD1. Trimming cost V 5 bases and J 7 bases; bases outside gene matches: 7. The length of the CDR3 is 15 residues. Germline V gives CDR1 MNHEY, CDR2 SVGAGI. The CDR3 bases are TGTGCCAGCAGTCCCACGGGGACAGGGGTTGAAAAACTGTTTTTT. Protein product: CASSPTGTGVEKLFF.

This clone was observed once. CDR3 in DNA: TGTGCCAGTACCGAACAGGGGGATGGCTACACCTTC. This encodes CASTEQGDGYTF. This chain joins TRBV19 and TRBJ1-2; 8 bases are a match to TRBD1. J lost 6 bases, V lost 7 bases, and 4 bases had no gene match. This CDR3 is 12 amino acids long. The germline CDR1 and CDR2 sequences are LNHDA and SQIVND (reference sequence).

The V gene is TRBV5-1, the J gene TRBJ1-2, with 8 bases identical to TRBD1. The V segment lost 3 bases and the J segment 5 bases; nucleotides outside the gene matches: 6. Germline-derived CDR1 and CDR2 are SGHRS and YFSETQ. The CDR3 contains 14 residues. DNA for the CDR3: TGCGCCAGCAGCTACACGACAGGGGCGTATGGCTACACCTTC. Encoded protein: CASSYTTGAYGYTF.

The rearrangement joins TRBV14 to TRBJ1-1; D might be TRBD1 (5 bases). V was cut by 1 base and J by 1 base, with 10 bases left in between. Germline lookup yields CDR1 SGHDN and CDR2 FVKESK. The CDR3 covers 15 residues. Written as DNA, the CDR3 is TGTGCCAGCAGCCAAGTTAGGGGCCCGAACACTGAAGCTTTCTTT. Its translation is CASSQVRGPNTEAFF. Combining the CDR3 with reference TRBV14 and TRBJ1-1 gives the whole variable domain EAGVTQFPSHSVIEKGQTVTLRCDPISGHDNLYWYRRVMGKEIKFLLHFVKESKQDESGMPNNRFLAERTGGTYSTLKVQPAELEDSGVYFCASSQVRGPNTEAFFGQGTRLTVV.

In its sample, this clone was seen once. The J gene is TRBJ1-2, the V gene TRBV19; tentative D call: TRBD1 (6 bases). V was shortened by 4 bases and J by 4 bases, with 13 bases between the two germline ends. The length of the CDR3 is 14 residues. In germline, CDR1 is LNHDA, CDR2 SQIVND (reference sequence). The chain's CDR3 is CASSKPDSRYGYTF. The CDR3 coding sequence is TGTGCCAGTAGTAAGCCGGACAGCCGCTATGGCTACACCTTC. Full variable domain (outside the CDR3, taken from reference TRBV19 and TRBJ1-2): DGGITQSPKYLFRKEGQNVTLSCEQNLNHDAMYWYRQDPGQGLRLIYYSQIVNDFQKGDIAEGYSVSREKKESFPLTVTSAQKNPTAFYLCASSKPDSRYGYTFGSGTRLTVV.

This clone was seen a few times. CDR3 sequence reads: CASSRDREEAFF. The CDR3 bases are TGCGCCAGCAGCCGGGACAGGGAGGAAGCTTTCTTT. This rearrangement joins TRBV5-1 to TRBJ1-1; 9 nucleotides match TRBD1. Germline V gene lookup returns CDR1 SGHRS and CDR2 YFSETQ. This CDR3 comprises 12 residues. V lost 4 bases and J lost 8; bases outside the gene matches: 3. Filled out from reference TRBV5-1 and TRBJ1-1, the complete variable domain reads KAGVTQTPRYLIKTRGQQVTLSCSPISGHRSVSWYQQTPGQGLQFLFEYFSETQRNKGNFPGRFSGRQFSNSRSEMNVSTLELGDSALYLCASSRDREEAFFGQGTRLTVV.